Sequencing of this T cell receptor beta chain was carried out in a study of T-cell reconstitution after alpha-beta-depleted transplantation in children. This clonotype was found many times. The CDR3 is made up of 13 amino acids. Germline assignment: CDR1 SGHKS and CDR2 YYEKEE (reference sequence). V lost 5 bases, J lost 8 bases, and 16 bases lay in between. Unique molecular identifiers were incorporated during preparation of the TCRbeta library. TCRdb ran MiXCR on the PCR reads and lists one entry per CDR3 protein. This table holds hundreds of thousands of distinct CDR3 sequences, roughly 17% found once.

The chain combines TRBV5-5 with TRBJ1-1; D remains unclear. The sample was PBMCs from the stem cell graft donor, taken from the stem cell graft. The receptor's source is a human donor who donated a stem cell graft to a child with acute myeloid leukemia. The CDR3 bases are TGTGCCAGCAGTCCTTTGACACCGGCCGAAGCTTTCTTT. This translates into CASSPLTPAEAFF.